This T cell receptor (beta chain) was identified during a study of technical replicates of blood from several donors (dated by TCRdb to 2016 to 2017). From the cysteine up to the phenylalanine, the CDR3 has a length of 12 residues. Only CDR3 DNA is held: 36 bases, read in frame from base 1. Sequences GTSNPN (CDR1) and SVGIG (CDR2) are obtained from the germline V gene (reference sequence). The junction shows trimming of 0 bases on V and 11 bases on J, and the gene matches do not reach 3 bases of it. A single count supports this clone. The antigen this receptor binds is unknown. No base qualities exist here, and no much larger clone lies one base off it. Libraries were constructed by the immunoSEQ multiplex PCR assay. This is the immuneACCESS table as TCRdb keeps it, with only in-frame sequences that have V and J called. A part of the clones is gone; compared with another copy, unresolved V genes explain less than half, and the rest is unexplained. Counted in this sample were under 75,000 clones; around 87% of them appeared once. 5% of the sample is held by the ten biggest clonotypes.

The chain uses TRBV30 and TRBJ2-4; 8 junctional bases match TRBD1. What was sequenced was PBMCs. The receptor comes from a human donor in good health. Some clones in this sample may be carry-over from other donors' samples. The DNA sequence is as follows: TGTGCCTGGAGTGTACAGGGGGGCGTTCAGTACTTC. Its translation is CAWSVQGGVQYF.